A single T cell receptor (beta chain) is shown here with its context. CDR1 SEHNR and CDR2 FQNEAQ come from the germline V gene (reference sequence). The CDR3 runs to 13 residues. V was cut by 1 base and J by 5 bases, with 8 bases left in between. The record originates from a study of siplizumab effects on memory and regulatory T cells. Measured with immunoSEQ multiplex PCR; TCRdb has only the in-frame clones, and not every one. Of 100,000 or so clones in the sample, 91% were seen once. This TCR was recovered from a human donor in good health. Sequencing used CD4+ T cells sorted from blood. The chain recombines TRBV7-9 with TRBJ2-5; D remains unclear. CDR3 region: CASSLDSRETQYF. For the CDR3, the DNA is TGTGCCAGCAGCTTAGATTCTAGGGAGACCCAGTACTTC.